Shown below are 27 T cell receptor beta chains from a single sample sequenced in a study of cytomegalovirus exposure and HLA in healthy donors. The study ran its PCR with 60 Vbeta and 13 Jbeta primers. Repertoires were generated with immunoSEQ multiplex PCR, while TCRdb's copy carries only in-frame clones and drops some. The sample shows some 120,000 clones, 75% to 80% of them seen only once. The sequencing input was PBMCs. These receptors came from a middle-aged woman in good health and CMV-seropositive.

V usage is TRBV5-6 and J usage is TRBJ2-7; D is ambiguous. This CDR3 has 14 residues. From germline, CDR1 is SGHDT and CDR2 YYEEEE. The ends were cut back, 5 bases at V and 4 bases at J, with 16 bases in the middle. CDR3 in DNA: TGTGCCAGCAGACGTGGTTCAGGAACGTACGAGCAGTACTTC. It specifies CASRRGSGTYEQYF.

The rearrangement links TRBV2 to TRBJ1-4; 8 nucleotides line up with TRBD1. In germline, CDR1 is SNHLY, CDR2 FYNNEI. The CDR3 consists of 13 residues. V shed 8 bases, J shed 8 bases, and the junction held 7 bases outside the gene matches. CDR3 DNA sequence: TGTGCCAGCGTAGGACAGGGAAGGGAAAAACTGTTTTTT. Translation: CASVGQGREKLFF.

The rearrangement joins TRBV12-5 to TRBJ1-5, with TRBD1 matching over 7 bases. The CDR3 is made up of 15 amino acids. Germline V lookup: CDR1 LGHNT, CDR2 FRNRAP. Germline trimming cut 5 bases from V and 5 bases from J; bases unmatched to any gene: 9. CDR3 coding DNA: TGTGCTAGTGGTGTGGGACAGAACAGCGATCAGCCCCAGCATTTT. Translated: CASGVGQNSDQPQHF.

The V call is TRBV27, the J call TRBJ1-2; D is unresolved. CDR1 MNHEY and CDR2 SMNVEV come from the germline V gene (reference sequence). This CDR3 has 14 amino acids. Trimming stripped 3 bases from V and 4 bases from J, with 12 bases between. The CDR3 spells CASSFDTQSYGYTF. CDR3 DNA: TGTGCCAGCAGTTTTGATACGCAGTCCTATGGCTACACCTTC.

In DNA, the CDR3 is TGCGCCAGCAGCTTGGAGGGGGCCTACGAGCAGTACTTC. Its protein product is CASSLEGAYEQYF. V and J are TRBV5-1 and TRBJ2-7; maybe TRBD1 (6 bases). The V gene's germline CDR1 is SGHRS and CDR2 YFSETQ. This CDR3 has 13 residues. Trimming removed 0 bases from V and 2 bases from J, with 6 bases in between. Full variable domain (rest looked up from reference TRBV5-1 and TRBJ2-7): KAGVTQTPRYLIKTRGQQVTLSCSPISGHRSVSWYQQTPGQGLQFLFEYFSETQRNKGNFPGRFSGRQFSNSRSEMNVSTLELGDSALYLCASSLEGAYEQYFGPGTRLTVT.

This clone was recorded a few times. The V call is TRBV5-1, the J call TRBJ2-4; D may be TRBD2 (5 bases). Germline-derived CDR1 and CDR2 are SGHRS and YFSETQ. The CDR3 is 15 amino acids. The V and J ends lost 1 base and 7 bases respectively, with 15 bases between them. CDR3 DNA: TGCGCCAGCAGCTTGAACGTTCAAAGAGGGAACATTCAGTACTTC. Encoded protein: CASSLNVQRGNIQYF.

V is TRBV30 and J is TRBJ1-4; 7 positions match TRBD1. The CDR3 totals 14 residues. CDR1 and CDR2 from the germline V gene are GTSNPN and SVGIG (reference sequence). Trimming took 1 base from V and 12 from J; bases not matched to a gene: 11. In DNA, the CDR3 is TGTGCCTGGAGTGACAGGGGCCCCGTCGTGGAACTGTTTTTT. It translates to CAWSDRGPVVELFF. The full variable domain, in which reference TRBV30 and TRBJ1-4 provide the parts outside the CDR3, is SQTIHQWPATLVQPVGSPLSLECTVEGTSNPNLYWYRQAAGRGLQLLFYSVGIGQISSEVPQNLSASRPQDRQFILSSKKLLLSDSGFYLCAWSDRGPVVELFFGSGTQLSVL.

The rearrangement joins TRBV18 to TRBJ1-5, with a possible D match to TRBD1 (5 bases). The CDR3 contains 13 residues. CDR1 and CDR2 from the germline V gene are KGHSH and LQKENI. V lost 8 bases and J lost 5, with 13 bases in between. CDR3 in DNA: TGTGCCAGCGTTGGGACTCAACATCAGCCCCAGCATTTT. Translated, it gives CASVGTQHQPQHF.

This chain connects TRBV19 to TRBJ1-5; TRBD1 is a possible D gene (6 bases). V was clipped by 5 bases and J by 2 bases, with 13 bases between them. The CDR3 is 15 residues long. Germline assignment: CDR1 LNHDA and CDR2 SQIVND (reference sequence). The chain's CDR3 is CASSWGGLGNQPQHF. Written as DNA, the CDR3 is TGTGCCAGTAGTTGGGGGGGCCTGGGCAATCAGCCCCAGCATTTT.

Turning to this clone: This same CDR3 is encoded by further DNA sequences in the sample. The rearrangement joins TRBV19 to TRBJ1-2; D is uncertain. The CDR3 is 12 residues long. The germline V and J ends were trimmed by 5 bases and 2 bases, with 6 bases remaining between them. Germline V CDR1 and CDR2: LNHDA, SQIVND (reference sequence). The CDR3 is CASSGQNYGYTF. In DNA, the CDR3 is TGTGCCAGTAGTGGTCAGAACTATGGCTACACCTTC.

This clone came up once. Other DNA sequences of this sample code for an identical CDR3. The rearrangement links TRBV5-4 to TRBJ1-2; D possibly corresponds to TRBD1 (6 bases). The CDR3 extends over 12 amino acids. V was pared by 4 bases and J by 5 bases, with 9 bases between. The germline CDR1 and CDR2 sequences are SGHNT and YYREEE (reference sequence). In DNA, the CDR3 is TGTGCCAGCAGCGAACAGGGATATGGCTACACCTTC. As protein: CASSEQGYGYTF.

The gene calls are TRBV29-1 and TRBJ1-3; 9 bases line up with TRBD1. V shed 6 bases and J 1 base; nucleotides not matched to a gene: 4. The CDR3 runs to 14 residues. The germline V gene encodes CDR1 SQVTM and CDR2 ANQGSEA. CDR3 sequence reads: CSVKQGASGNTIYF. The CDR3 DNA sequence: TGCAGCGTCAAACAGGGGGCATCTGGAAACACCATATATTTT. Full variable domain (outside the CDR3, taken from reference TRBV29-1 and TRBJ1-3): SAVISQKPSRDICQRGTSLTIQCQVDSQVTMMFWYRQQPGQSLTLIATANQGSEATYESGFVIDKFPISRPNLTFSTLTVSNMSPEDSSIYLCSVKQGASGNTIYFGEGSWLTVV.

The chain couples TRBV19 to TRBJ1-6; D ambiguous. V lost 6 bases to trimming and J lost 0 bases, with 9 bases between them. Germline V lookup: CDR1 LNHDA, CDR2 SQIVND (reference sequence). The CDR3 runs to 15 residues. The CDR3 DNA reads as TGTGCCAGTAGAACTTACAGCTCCTATAATTCACCCCTCCACTTT. As protein: CASRTYSSYNSPLHF.

This clone was observed a handful of times. This chain links TRBV18 with TRBJ1-1; TRBD1 matches 9 bases. Trimming took 4 bases from V and 4 from J; bases not matched to a gene: 4. This CDR3 is built from 14 residues. Germline V gene sequence: CDR1 KGHSH, CDR2 LQKENI. The CDR3: CASSRETGGTEAFF. The CDR3 DNA reads TGTGCCAGCTCACGAGAGACAGGGGGCACTGAAGCTTTCTTT.

The chain links TRBV5-1 to TRBJ2-7, with D possibly being TRBD1 (6 bases). Trimming took 4 bases from V and 7 from J, leaving 18 bases between them. The CDR3 consists of 14 residues. Germline V gene sequence: CDR1 SGHRS, CDR2 YFSETQ. The DNA of the CDR3 is TGCGCCAGCAGCGTGGGTGGGGGCGCCGGGGAGCAGTACTTC. Protein product: CASSVGGGAGEQYF. The full variable domain, rest sourced from reference TRBV5-1 and TRBJ2-7, is KAGVTQTPRYLIKTRGQQVTLSCSPISGHRSVSWYQQTPGQGLQFLFEYFSETQRNKGNFPGRFSGRQFSNSRSEMNVSTLELGDSALYLCASSVGGGAGEQYFGPGTRLTVT.

The chain recombines TRBV19 with TRBJ1-1, with TRBD1 matching 8 bases. With 4 bases clipped from V and 10 bases from J, the junction kept 11 bases outside the gene matches. This CDR3 spans 14 amino acids. The germline CDR1 and CDR2 sequences are LNHDA and SQIVND (reference sequence). The CDR3 reads CASSKDRVGGRAFF. The CDR3 coding sequence is TGTGCCAGTAGTAAGGACAGGGTGGGGGGAAGAGCTTTCTTT.

J is TRBJ2-1 and V is TRBV5-4, with TRBD1 as a possible D gene (5 bases). The CDR3 extends over 14 amino acids. Trimming pared 1 base from V and 8 bases from J, leaving 13 bases between. Germline CDR1 and CDR2: SGHNT and YYREEE (reference sequence). CDR3 loop: CASSLSKGAHEQFF. CDR3 DNA sequence: TGTGCCAGCAGCTTGTCCAAAGGGGCACATGAGCAGTTCTTC.

The V and J genes are TRBV18 and TRBJ2-1; 12 bases fit TRBD2. In germline, CDR1 is KGHSH, CDR2 LQKENI. The CDR3 runs to 16 residues. Trimming removed 5 bases from V and 4 bases from J; junction bases left unmatched: 6. CDR3 DNA: TGTGCCAGCTCATCTCGACTAGCGGGGGAGTACAATGAGCAGTTCTTC. This translates into CASSSRLAGEYNEQFF.

The chain couples TRBV30 to TRBJ2-7; TRBD1 might be the D (6 bases). CDR1 and CDR2 from the germline V gene are GTSNPN and SVGIG (reference sequence). The CDR3 totals 14 residues. V was shortened by 2 bases and J by 2 bases, with 13 bases between the two germline ends. In DNA form, the CDR3 reads TGTGCCTGGAGTCCGCCGACAGGAACCTACGAGCAGTACTTC. As protein: CAWSPPTGTYEQYF.

The V call is TRBV11-1, the J call TRBJ2-1; no clear D gene. Germline CDR1 SGHAT, CDR2 FQDESV (reference sequence). The V gene lost 6 bases and the J gene lost 3 bases, with 3 bases spanning the gap. The CDR3 totals 11 residues. The CDR3 nucleotides are TGTGCCAGCAGTAACTACAATGAGCAGTTCTTC. Protein product: CASSNYNEQFF.

This chain connects TRBV29-1 to TRBJ1-2, with 8 bases that match TRBD1. V lost 5 bases to trimming and J lost 6 bases; unmatched junction nucleotides: 8. This CDR3 has 13 residues. The germline CDR1 and CDR2 sequences are SQVTM and ANQGSEA. Written as DNA, the CDR3 is TGCAGCGTTCGGACAGGGAGTATCGATGGCTACACCTTC. It specifies CSVRTGSIDGYTF. The full variable domain, rest sourced from reference TRBV29-1 and TRBJ1-2, is SAVISQKPSRDICQRGTSLTIQCQVDSQVTMMFWYRQQPGQSLTLIATANQGSEATYESGFVIDKFPISRPNLTFSTLTVSNMSPEDSSIYLCSVRTGSIDGYTFGSGTRLTVV.

The chain carries TRBV6-5 and TRBJ2-5; weak D call: TRBD1 (6 bases). The CDR3 is 16 residues long. From germline, CDR1 is MNHEY and CDR2 SVGAGI. V gave up 0 bases and J gave up 1 base, with 12 bases separating them. This chain's CDR3 is CASSYSGQPRQETQYF. The CDR3, as DNA: TGTGCCAGCAGTTACTCCGGACAGCCGCGCCAAGAGACCCAGTACTTC.

V usage is TRBV7-7 and J usage is TRBJ2-5, with a weak D call TRBD1 (8 bases). Germline loops: CDR1 SSHAT, CDR2 FNYEAQ (reference sequence). The CDR3 spans 14 residues. Between the trimmed V and J ends, which lost 6 bases and 4 bases, there was a span of 15 bases. CDR3 sequence reads: CASRPTGGGETQYF. The CDR3, as DNA: TGTGCCAGCAGGCCTACAGGGGGGGGAGAGACCCAGTACTTC. Filled out from reference TRBV7-7 and TRBJ2-5, the complete variable domain reads GAGVSQSPRYKVTKRGQDVTLRCDPISSHATLYWYQQALGQGPEFLTYFNYEAQPDKSGLPSDRFSAERPEGSISTLTIQRTEQRDSAMYRCASRPTGGGETQYFGPGTRLLVL.

This sequence joins TRBV30 and TRBJ1-6; D call uncertain. Germline CDR1 GTSNPN, CDR2 SVGIG (reference sequence). V was pared by 2 bases and J by 6 bases, with 14 bases between. The CDR3 contains 15 residues. DNA of the CDR3: TGTGCCTGGAGTAAGGCGGGGTACTCTAATTCACCCCTCCACTTT. It specifies CAWSKAGYSNSPLHF.

The V call is TRBV25-1, the J call TRBJ2-1, with TRBD2 matching over 11 bases. This CDR3 region has 14 residues. Germline CDR1 is MGHDK and CDR2 is SYGVNS. Trimming removed 8 bases from V and 8 bases from J; junction bases left unmatched: 8. The CDR3 bases are TGTGCCAGCTCAACTAGCGGGGGATACGATGAGCAGTTCTTC. Encoded protein: CASSTSGGYDEQFF.

V and J are TRBV18 and TRBJ2-5; 7 positions agree with TRBD1. This CDR3 is 15 amino acids long. Germline V CDR1 and CDR2: KGHSH, LQKENI. V lost 6 bases to trimming and J lost 2 bases; unmatched junction nucleotides: 9. In nucleotides, the CDR3 is TGTGCCAGCTCGCGGAGACAGGGTCGTCAAGAGACCCAGTACTTC. Translation: CASSRRQGRQETQYF.

This chain uses TRBV19 with TRBJ1-3, with D possibly matching TRBD1 (5 bases). This CDR3 has 15 residues. Germline CDR1 is LNHDA and CDR2 is SQIVND (reference sequence). Trimming removed 5 bases from V and 0 bases from J, with 11 bases in between. The CDR3 region is CASSSRGYSGNTIYF. CDR3 nucleotide sequence: TGTGCCAGTAGTTCCCGGGGGTACTCTGGAAACACCATATATTTT.